The entry that follows covers one T cell receptor beta chain sequence. Its cognate antigen is unknown. This sample stems from a study of T cells after yellow fever vaccination. One entry per CDR3 protein results from TCRdb running MiXCR on the 5' RACE reads. The sample contains 120,000 or so distinct CDR3 sequences, about 8.4% of which appear only once. Germline CDR1 reads KGHDR; CDR2 reads SFDVKD. V was pared by 7 bases and J by 6 bases, with 12 bases of the junction left unmatched. The CDR3 is 15 residues long. The study, taken as a whole, reports: The bulk population could contribute abundant contaminating clonotypes to FACS-sorted repertoires.

The chain couples TRBV24-1 to TRBJ2-3; 7 positions match TRBD1. The sequence was obtained from a man in his late teens or twenties who received the YFV17D yellow fever vaccine. Source: CD8+ T cells sorted from PBMCs, taken on the day of the yellow fever booster vaccination. The CDR3 here is CATSPGQAALDTQYF. CDR3 nucleotides: TGTGCCACCAGCCCAGGACAGGCGGCTTTGGATACGCAGTATTTT.